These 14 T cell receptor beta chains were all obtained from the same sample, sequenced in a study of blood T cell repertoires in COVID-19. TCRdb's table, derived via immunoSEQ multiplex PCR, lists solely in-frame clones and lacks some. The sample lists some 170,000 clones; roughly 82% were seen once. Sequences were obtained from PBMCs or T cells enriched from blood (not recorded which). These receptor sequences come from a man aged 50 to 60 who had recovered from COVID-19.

The CDR3 spells CASSHPIRGKTEAFF. In DNA form, the CDR3 reads TGCGCCAGCAGCCACCCCATCAGGGGGAAGACTGAAGCTTTCTTT. This chain joins TRBV4-1 and TRBJ1-1; 7 nucleotides line up with TRBD1. This CDR3 spans 15 amino acids. V dropped 3 bases and J dropped 5; count of bases not matched to a gene: 9. Germline V gives CDR1 MGHRA, CDR2 YSYEKL.

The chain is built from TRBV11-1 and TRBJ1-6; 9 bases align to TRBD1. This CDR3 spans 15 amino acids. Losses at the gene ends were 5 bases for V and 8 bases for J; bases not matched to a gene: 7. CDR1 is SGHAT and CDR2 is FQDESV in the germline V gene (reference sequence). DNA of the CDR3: TGTGCCAGCAGCACACAGGGGGCGGCTTATTCACCCCTCCACTTT. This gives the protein CASSTQGAAYSPLHF.

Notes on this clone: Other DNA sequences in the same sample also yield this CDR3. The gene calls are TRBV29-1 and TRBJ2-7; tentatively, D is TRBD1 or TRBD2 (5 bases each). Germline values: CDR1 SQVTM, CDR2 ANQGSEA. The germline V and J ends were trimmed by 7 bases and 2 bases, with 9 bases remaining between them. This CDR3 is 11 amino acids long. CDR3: CSAGQTYEQYF. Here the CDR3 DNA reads TGCAGCGCGGGGCAGACCTACGAGCAGTACTTC.

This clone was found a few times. CDR3 region: CASSVGGQVHYGYTF. CDR3 coding DNA: TGTGCCAGCAGCGTAGGGGGACAGGTTCACTATGGCTACACCTTC. This chain joins TRBV9 and TRBJ1-2; 8 positions match TRBD1. The CDR3 is 15 amino acids. The V gene's germline CDR1 is SGDLS and CDR2 YYNGEE. Germline trimming cut 0 bases from V and 3 bases from J; bases unmatched to any gene: 4.

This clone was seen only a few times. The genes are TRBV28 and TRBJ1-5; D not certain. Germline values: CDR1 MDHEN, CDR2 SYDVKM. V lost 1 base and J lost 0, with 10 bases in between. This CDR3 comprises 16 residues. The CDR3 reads CASSLLNSYSNQPQHF. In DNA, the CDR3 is TGTGCCAGCAGTTTATTGAACAGTTATAGCAATCAGCCCCAGCATTTT. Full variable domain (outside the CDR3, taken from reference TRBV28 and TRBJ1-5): DVKVTQSSRYLVKRTGEKVFLECVQDMDHENMFWYRQDPGLGLRLIYFSYDVKMKEKGDIPEGYSVSREKKERFSLILESASTNQTSMYLCASSLLNSYSNQPQHFGDGTRLSIL.

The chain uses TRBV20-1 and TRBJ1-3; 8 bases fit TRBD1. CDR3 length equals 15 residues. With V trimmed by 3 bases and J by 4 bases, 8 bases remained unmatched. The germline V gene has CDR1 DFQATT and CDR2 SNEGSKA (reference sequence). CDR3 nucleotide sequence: TGCAGTGCTAGTAGTACGACAGGGGACGGAAACACCATATATTTT. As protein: CSASSTTGDGNTIYF.

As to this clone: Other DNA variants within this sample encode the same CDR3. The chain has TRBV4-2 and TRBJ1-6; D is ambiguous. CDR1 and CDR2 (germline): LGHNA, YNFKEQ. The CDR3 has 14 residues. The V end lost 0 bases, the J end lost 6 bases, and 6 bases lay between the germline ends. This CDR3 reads CASSQDRGNSPLHF. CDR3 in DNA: TGTGCCAGCAGCCAAGACAGAGGTAATTCACCCCTCCACTTT.

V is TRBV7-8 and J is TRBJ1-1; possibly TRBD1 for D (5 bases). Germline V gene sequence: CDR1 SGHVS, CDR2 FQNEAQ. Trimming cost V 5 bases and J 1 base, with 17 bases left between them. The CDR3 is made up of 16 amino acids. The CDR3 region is CASSQLLQGRNTEAFF. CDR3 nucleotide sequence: TGTGCCAGCAGCCAACTTCTTCAGGGAAGGAACACTGAAGCTTTCTTT.

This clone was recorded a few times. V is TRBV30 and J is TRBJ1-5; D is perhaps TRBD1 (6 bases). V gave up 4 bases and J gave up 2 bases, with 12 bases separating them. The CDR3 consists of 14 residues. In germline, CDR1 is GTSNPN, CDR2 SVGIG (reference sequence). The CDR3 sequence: CAWTGKGGNQPQHF. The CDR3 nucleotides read TGTGCCTGGACGGGGAAGGGGGGCAATCAGCCCCAGCATTTT.

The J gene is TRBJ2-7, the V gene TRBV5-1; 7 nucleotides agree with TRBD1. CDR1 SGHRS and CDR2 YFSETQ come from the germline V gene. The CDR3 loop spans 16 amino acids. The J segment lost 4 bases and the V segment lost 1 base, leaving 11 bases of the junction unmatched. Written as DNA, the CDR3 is TGCGCCAGCAGCTTGCAGGGTTACGGACAGGATTACGAGCAGTACTTC. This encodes CASSLQGYGQDYEQYF. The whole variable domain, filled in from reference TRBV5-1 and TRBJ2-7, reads KAGVTQTPRYLIKTRGQQVTLSCSPISGHRSVSWYQQTPGQGLQFLFEYFSETQRNKGNFPGRFSGRQFSNSRSEMNVSTLELGDSALYLCASSLQGYGQDYEQYFGPGTRLTVT.

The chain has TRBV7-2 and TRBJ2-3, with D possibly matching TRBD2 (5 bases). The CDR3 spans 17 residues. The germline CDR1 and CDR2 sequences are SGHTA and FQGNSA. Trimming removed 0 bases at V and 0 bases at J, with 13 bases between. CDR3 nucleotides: TGTGCCAGCAGCTTAGCGGAGGCGCGGTCTAGCACAGATACGCAGTATTTT. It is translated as CASSLAEARSSTDTQYF. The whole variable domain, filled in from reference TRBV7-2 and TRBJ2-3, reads GAGVSQSPSNKVTEKGKDVELRCDPISGHTALYWYRQSLGQGLEFLIYFQGNSAPDKSGLPSDRFSAERTGGSVSTLTIQRTQQEDSAVYLCASSLAEARSSTDTQYFGPGTRLTVL.

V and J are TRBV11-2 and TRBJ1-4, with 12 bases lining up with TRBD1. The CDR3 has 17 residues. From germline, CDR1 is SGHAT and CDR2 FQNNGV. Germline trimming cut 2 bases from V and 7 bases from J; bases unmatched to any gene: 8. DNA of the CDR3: TGTGCCAGCAGCTTATTGGGACAGGGGGCGGGAGCTGAAAAACTGTTTTTT. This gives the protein CASSLLGQGAGAEKLFF.

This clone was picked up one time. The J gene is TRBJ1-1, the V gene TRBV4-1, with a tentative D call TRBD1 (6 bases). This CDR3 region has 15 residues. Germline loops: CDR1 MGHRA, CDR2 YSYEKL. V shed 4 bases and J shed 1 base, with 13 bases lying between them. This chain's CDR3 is CASSLLQGQNTEAFF. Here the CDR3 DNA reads TGCGCCAGCAGCCTTCTGCAGGGGCAGAACACTGAAGCTTTCTTT.

The CDR3 here is CATSDDARGAYNEQFF. The CDR3 bases are TGTGCCACCAGTGATGATGCCAGGGGGGCCTACAATGAGCAGTTCTTC. The J gene is TRBJ2-1, the V gene TRBV24-1, with D perhaps matching TRBD1 (7 bases). The V and J ends lost 3 bases and 2 bases respectively, with 13 bases between them. This CDR3 contains 16 residues. Germline V gene data show CDR1 as KGHDR and CDR2 as SFDVKD.